The following is a T cell receptor beta chain sequence with its context. Its antigen is not known. This entry belongs to a study of long-term antiretroviral therapy in people with HIV. As for the study in general: Initial samples were collected about a decade before the 2015 immediate-ART recommendation. Findings of the study overall: Controls exceeded HIV repertoires in CDR3 length range.

People in the study who had HIV all got their treatment in the United States. This CDR3 region has 18 residues. CDR1 is SGHVS, CDR2 FQNEAQ, per germline. V shed 0 bases, J shed 0 bases, and the junction held 5 bases outside the gene matches. Survey level was the resolution at which the v3.0 immunoSEQ assay ran. Roughly 40,000-55,000 T-cell genomes per sample were the sequencing target. Some clones are missing from TCRdb's copy, which holds only in-frame ones; the method was immunoSEQ multiplex PCR. The top ten hold about 17% of the sample, which has tens of thousands of clones, under 85% seen once. The V gene is TRBV7-8, the J gene TRBJ1-5; TRBD1 matches 10 bases. The receptor was isolated from a man aged 35 to 55 with HIV. This specimen was unsorted PBMCs, taken 0.5 years before starting antiretroviral therapy. CDR3 nucleotide sequence: TGTGCCAGCAGCTTAGCGGGACAGGGGACCTATAGCAATCAGCCCCAGCATTTT. It translates to CASSLAGQGTYSNQPQHF.